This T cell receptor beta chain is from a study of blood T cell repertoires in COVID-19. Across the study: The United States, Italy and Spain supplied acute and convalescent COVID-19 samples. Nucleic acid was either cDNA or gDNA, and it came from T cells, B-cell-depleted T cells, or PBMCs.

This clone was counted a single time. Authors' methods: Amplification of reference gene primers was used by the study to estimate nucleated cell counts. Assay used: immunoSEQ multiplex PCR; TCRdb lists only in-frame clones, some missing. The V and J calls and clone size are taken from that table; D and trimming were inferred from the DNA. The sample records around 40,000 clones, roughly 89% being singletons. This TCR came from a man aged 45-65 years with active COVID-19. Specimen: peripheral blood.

Here the CDR3 reads CASSTTTGGIRKEQYF. In nucleotides, the CDR3 is TGTGCCAGTAGTACGACAACAGGGGGAATTCGGAAAGAGCAGTACTTC. This sequence joins TRBV19 and TRBJ2-7; 8 nucleotides align to TRBD1. Trimming took 4 bases from V and 7 from J; bases not matched to a gene: 15. CDR1 is LNHDA and CDR2 is SQIVND in the germline V gene (reference sequence). The CDR3 has 16 residues.